Included here is one T cell receptor (beta chain) sequence, with context. In this sample, this clone turned up once. No cognate antigen has been identified for it. The record has no base qualities; no much larger clone is one base away. This sample was included in a study of long-term antiretroviral therapy in people with HIV (dated by TCRdb to 2022 to 2024). About the study as a whole: Collection of the earliest samples took place about a decade ahead of the 2015 WHO recommendation for immediate ART, at a time when ART was typically delayed until CD4 counts fell. A retrospective serial study tested whether ART initiation and durable HIV suppression were associated with changes in peripheral blood TRB repertoire composition and diversity. From some 30 adults with confirmed HIV infection, the cohort provided around 180 cryopreserved PBMC samples, gathered serially across a mean of around six years (range 1-12). Of the 30 or so participants with HIV, 10 to 11 were female. No cross-contamination during QIAcube processing was seen in test extractions of a monoclonal T-cell line run alongside about 33 polyclonal samples.

Summary of the overall study and its limitations: ART initiation was associated with a significant increase in TRB diversity, but diversity stayed significantly below transplant donor controls even after long-term ART. Since PBMC availability was limited, sequencing covered only the TCR beta chain, with no alpha chain pairing. Because cell numbers in pre-ART samples were limited, unsorted PBMC were profiled instead of sorted CD4+ and CD8+ T cells. The samples were dated from about 2004 to 2017, and the ART regimens that were used may be less effective than current ART regimens. Inferences about post-ART repertoire changes were limited because no data were available on ART adherence, viral resistance or therapy changes. HIV repertoires had narrower CDR3 length ranges than controls, and the network structure suggested an antigen-experienced repertoire that shifted only slightly toward naive after ART. At every time point, the repertoire was dominated by expanded TRB clones first identified before ART initiation, although this dominance fluctuated and, in many PLHIV, declined after ART.

To be included, a participant needed at least one PBMC sample from before ART initiation plus at least two post-ART samples. Treatment was received in the United States of America by all participants with HIV. Before DNA extraction, cryopreserved samples containing 1-10 million PBMC were thawed and washed. At the time of the earliest PBMC sample for each participant with HIV, ages ranged from roughly 20 to 60 years. Per participant, PBMC samples came from 1-4 timepoints prior to ART initiation and 2-8 timepoints following ART initiation, for a median of 7 samples. Serial HIV viral load, CD4+ T-cell count, ART history and demographic data were obtained for every participant. A Qiagen kit on a QIAcube was used to extract genomic DNA from unsorted PBMC, with samples processed in batches of 12. The immunoSEQ hsTCRB v3.0 assay was used at survey level resolution for TRB variable region sequencing. The target sequencing depth for TRB was about 40,000-55,000 T-cell genomes per sample. Pooled TRB libraries were sequenced on an Illumina MiSeq with a v3 150-cycle kit. In the source study's methods: Repertoire analysis ran in R within a reproducible Nextflow workflow covering QC, data transformation and analysis. LymphoSeq2, an R package for AIRR-Seq data exploration, was used to implement custom analyses. A handful of samples yielding fewer than 5000 total TRB sequences were excluded, leaving more than 150 analyzed HIV repertoires. Among the 170 to 200 retained HIV repertoires, 55 to 65 were collected before ART initiation and 129 after ART initiation. Repertoires were downsampled to 5000 TRB nucleotide sequences, with summary statistics averaged over 100 downsampling iterations. The analysis kept only TRB sequences whose CDR3 regions were at least seven amino acids long. Two measures captured diversity: a Shannon entropy-derived clonality score and the Gini coefficient. In repertoire networks, the top 5000 CDR3 amino acid sequences were linked whenever an edit distance of one separated two sequences. Antigen specificity groups and MHC restriction were predicted for TRB CDR3 amino acid sequences with GLIPH2. CDR3 amino acid sequences were matched against VDJdb and McPAS-TCR to flag known CMV, EBV, HIV or tissue antigen associations. Pre-ART, post-ART and control groups were compared with Wilcoxon signed-rank tests and Holm-Bonferroni correction. Not all clones reach the TCRdb copy of this immuneACCESS table, which keeps in-frame sequences only. Checked studies attribute under half of the gap to unresolved V genes and leave the rest unexplained. V and J calls and clone size are those listed in that table; D and trimming were worked out from the DNA. The table for this sample lists about 33,000 clones; 96% of them were counted only once. The top ten clones comprise approximately 2.5% of the sample.

The germline V gene specifies SNHLY as CDR1 and FYNNEI as CDR2. From its cysteine to its phenylalanine, the CDR3 spans 18 amino acids. Solely the CDR3 DNA is kept, with 54 bases framed from the first base. V trim: 10 bases; J trim: 8 bases; unmatched bases: 21. The V gene is TRBV2 and the J gene is TRBJ1-4, with 11 bases in between that match TRBD1. The sequence came from a man aged 25-40 years with HIV. Sample: unsorted PBMCs, taken roughly 6.4 years after starting antiretroviral therapy. Here the CDR3 is given as CATRLDRGRAEENEKLFF. Read as DNA, the sequence is TGTGCCACAAGATTGGACAGGGGGCGCGCGGAAGAAAACGAAAAACTGTTTTTT. The full variable domain, completed from the reference TRBV2 and TRBJ1-4 proteins outside the CDR3, reads EPEVTQTPSHQVTQMGQEVILRCVPISNHLYFYWYRQILGQKVEFLVSFYNNEISEKSEIFDDQFSVERPDGSNFTLKIRSTKLEDSAMYFCATRLDRGRAEENEKLFFGSGTQLSVL.